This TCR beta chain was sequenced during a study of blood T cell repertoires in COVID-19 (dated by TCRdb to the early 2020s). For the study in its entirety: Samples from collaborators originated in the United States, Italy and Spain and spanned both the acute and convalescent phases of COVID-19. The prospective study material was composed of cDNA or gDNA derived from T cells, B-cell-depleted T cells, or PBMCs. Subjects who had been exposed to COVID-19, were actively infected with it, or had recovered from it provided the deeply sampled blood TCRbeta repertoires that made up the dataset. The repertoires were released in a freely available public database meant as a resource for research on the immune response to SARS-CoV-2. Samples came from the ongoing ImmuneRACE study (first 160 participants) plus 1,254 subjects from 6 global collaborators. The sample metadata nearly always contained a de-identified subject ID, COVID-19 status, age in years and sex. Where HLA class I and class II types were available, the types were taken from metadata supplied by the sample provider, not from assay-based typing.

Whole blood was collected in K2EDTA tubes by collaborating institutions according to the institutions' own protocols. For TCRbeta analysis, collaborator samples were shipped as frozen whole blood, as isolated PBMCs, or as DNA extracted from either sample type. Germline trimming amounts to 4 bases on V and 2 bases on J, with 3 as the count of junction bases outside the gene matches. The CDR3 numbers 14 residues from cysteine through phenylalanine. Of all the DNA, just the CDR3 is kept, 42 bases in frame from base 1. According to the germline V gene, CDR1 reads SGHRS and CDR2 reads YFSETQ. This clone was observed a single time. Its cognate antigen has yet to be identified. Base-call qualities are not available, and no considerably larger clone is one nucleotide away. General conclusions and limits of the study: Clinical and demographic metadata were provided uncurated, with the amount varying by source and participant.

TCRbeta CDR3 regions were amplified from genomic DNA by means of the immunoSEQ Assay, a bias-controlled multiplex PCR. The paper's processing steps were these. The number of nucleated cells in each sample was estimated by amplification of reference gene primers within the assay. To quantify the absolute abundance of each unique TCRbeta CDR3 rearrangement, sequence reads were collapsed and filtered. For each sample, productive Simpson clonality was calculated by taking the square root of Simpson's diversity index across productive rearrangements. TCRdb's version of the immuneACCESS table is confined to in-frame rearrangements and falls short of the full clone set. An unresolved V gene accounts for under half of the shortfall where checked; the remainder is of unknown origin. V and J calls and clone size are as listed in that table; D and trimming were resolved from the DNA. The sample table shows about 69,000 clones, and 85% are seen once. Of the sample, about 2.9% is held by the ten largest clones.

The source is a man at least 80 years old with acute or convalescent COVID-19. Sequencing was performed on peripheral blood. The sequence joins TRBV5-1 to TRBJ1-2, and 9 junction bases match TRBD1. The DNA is TGCGCCAGCAGCGTGGGACAGGGAAACTATGGCTACACCTTC. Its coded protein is CASSVGQGNYGYTF.